The text below deals with one T cell receptor beta chain. One end of the junction varies from germline; a read error may be responsible. Time point indicated: patch test 2, 6 weeks after DPC sensitization. Treatment defined: therapeutic diphenylcyclopropenone sensitization with weekly scalp DPC. The length of the CDR3 is 14 residues. From the RACE reads, TCRdb called clonotypes with MiXCR, one entry per CDR3 protein. The sample lists about 70,000 distinct CDR3 sequences; about 8% were seen once. The sample is drawn from a study of human T cells and chemical hapten exposure. The material sequenced was whole blood, taken in connection with sensitization to the hapten diphenylcyclopropenone (DPC). The TCR originated in a woman aged 45-59 years with alopecia areata. Some clones in this sample may be carry-over from other donors' samples. The V gene is TRBV12-3 or TRBV12-4, the J gene TRBJ1-5; 7 bases are shared with TRBD1. DNA for the CDR3: TGTGCCAGCAACAAAGGGACAGCTAATCAGCCCCAGCGTTTT. Its protein is CASNKGTANQPQRF.